What follows are 16 T cell receptor beta chains derived from one specimen sequenced in a study of blood T cell repertoires in COVID-19 (dated by TCRdb to the early 2020s). The protocol used for the library was the immunoSEQ multiplex PCR assay. In its TCRdb copy, this immuneACCESS table keeps in-frame sequences only and misses some clones. Where compared with another copy, unresolved V genes explain less than half of these, and the others have no known cause. Recorded for this sample are about 70,000 clones; about 82% of them occurred a single time. The ten largest make up roughly 2% of the sample. Sequenced material: peripheral blood. Source of these receptors: a woman aged 60-75 years with acute or convalescent COVID-19.

The table lists this clone with a count of one. The CDR3 is CASSLGLAADTQYF. In DNA, the CDR3 is TGTGCCAGCAGCTTAGGGCTAGCAGCAGATACGCAGTATTTT. V gene TRBV11-3 combines with J gene TRBJ2-3, with D tentatively TRBD2 (5 bases). CDR1 is SGHNT, CDR2 YENEEA, per germline. The CDR3 consists of 14 residues. V shed 1 base and J shed 4 bases, with 9 bases lying between them.

V usage is TRBV2 and J usage is TRBJ2-1; 10 positions agree with TRBD2. This CDR3 comprises 16 residues. Germline-derived CDR1 and CDR2 are SNHLY and FYNNEI. The ends lost 6 bases at V and 4 bases at J; junction bases unmatched: 9. The CDR3 is CASRTGTSALYNEQFF. The CDR3 DNA sequence: TGTGCCAGCAGAACCGGGACTAGCGCTTTATACAATGAGCAGTTCTTC. Full variable domain (outside the CDR3, taken from reference TRBV2 and TRBJ2-1): EPEVTQTPSHQVTQMGQEVILRCVPISNHLYFYWYRQILGQKVEFLVSFYNNEISEKSEIFDDQFSVERPDGSNFTLKIRSTKLEDSAMYFCASRTGTSALYNEQFFGPGTRLTVL.

This clone was detected only a few times. The V call is TRBV18, the J call TRBJ1-4, with D unresolved. CDR1 and CDR2 (germline): KGHSH, LQKENI. The CDR3 runs 15 residues. Trimming left V 3 bases short and J 0 bases short, with 8 bases between. In nucleotides, the CDR3 is TGTGCCAGCTCACCGGAGACTACAACTAATGAAAAACTGTTTTTT. Protein product: CASSPETTTNEKLFF.

This rearrangement joins TRBV12-5 to TRBJ2-3; 8 positions match TRBD1. This CDR3 comprises 16 residues. CDR1 is LGHNT, CDR2 FRNRAP, per germline. After removal of 0 bases from V and 2 bases from J, the junction contained 4 bases not matched to a gene. The CDR3: CASGLVRDRITDTQYF. CDR3 DNA: TGTGCTAGTGGTTTGGTCCGGGACAGGATCACAGATACGCAGTATTTT.

This clone was seen more than once but under ten times. The chain recombines TRBV4-1 with TRBJ2-1, with 8 bases lining up with TRBD2. Trimming removed 4 bases from V and 5 bases from J; junction bases left unmatched: 13. Germline V gene sequence: CDR1 MGHRA, CDR2 YSYEKL. The CDR3 is made up of 17 amino acids. The CDR3 here is CASSRIPGTRGNNEQFF. In DNA, the CDR3 is TGCGCCAGCAGCCGAATTCCGGGGACTAGAGGTAACAATGAGCAGTTCTTC.

V gene TRBV13 combines with J gene TRBJ1-1; D is unresolved. Per germline, CDR1 PRHDT and CDR2 FYEKMQ (reference sequence). The ends were cut back, 4 bases at V and 5 bases at J, with 11 bases in the middle. The CDR3 is 13 residues long. CDR3 region: CASSWSGNTEAFF. The CDR3 DNA is TGTGCCAGCAGCTGGTCGGGGAATACTGAAGCTTTCTTT.

The chain joins TRBV9 to TRBJ2-2; 10 nucleotides match TRBD1. The CDR3 covers 17 residues. Germline V gives CDR1 SGDLS, CDR2 YYNGEE. The J segment lost 8 bases and the V segment lost 0 bases, leaving 10 bases of the junction unmatched. The CDR3 is CASSVVGQGGPQGELFF. CDR3 nucleotide sequence: TGTGCCAGCAGCGTAGTTGGACAGGGGGGTCCCCAGGGGGAGCTGTTTTTT.

In this sample, this clone turned up a few times. This rearrangement joins TRBV27 to TRBJ1-2, with 10 bases lining up with TRBD1. CDR1 is MNHEY and CDR2 is SMNVEV in the germline V gene (reference sequence). Trimming cost V 3 bases and J 4 bases; bases outside gene matches: 5. The CDR3 covers 15 residues. The CDR3 protein is CASSFTGTGAYGYTF. The CDR3 DNA is TGTGCCAGCAGTTTTACCGGGACAGGGGCCTATGGCTACACCTTC.

The chain combines TRBV30 with TRBJ1-4, with 10 bases matching TRBD1. Germline V CDR1 and CDR2: GTSNPN, SVGIG (reference sequence). This CDR3 is built from 14 residues. V was clipped by 2 bases and J by 7 bases; unmatched bases: 4. CDR3 DNA: TGTGCCTGGAGTCGACAGGGGGCTAGTGAAAAACTGTTTTTT. Encoded protein: CAWSRQGASEKLFF.

This chain joins TRBV5-1 and TRBJ2-3; D not certain. The CDR3 consists of 16 residues. Trimming removed 1 base at V and 0 bases at J, with 12 bases between. Germline assignment: CDR1 SGHRS and CDR2 YFSETQ. CDR3 loop: CASSLSPPVSTDTQYF. Here the CDR3 DNA reads TGCGCCAGCAGCTTGAGCCCGCCCGTCAGCACAGATACGCAGTATTTT.

This rearrangement joins TRBV6-5 to TRBJ1-2, with 9 bases matching TRBD1. The V segment lost 7 bases and the J segment 0 bases; nucleotides outside the gene matches: 6. CDR1 and CDR2 from the germline V gene are MNHEY and SVGAGI. The CDR3 totals 15 residues. Written as DNA, the CDR3 is TGTGCCAGCACTTTCCGGGACAGGGCTAACTATGGCTACACCTTC. The encoded protein is CASTFRDRANYGYTF.

This clone turned up a few times. This chain uses TRBV6-1 with TRBJ2-7; 10 bases line up with TRBD1. V trimming: 4 bases; J trimming: 1 base; junction bases outside the gene matches: 10. CDR1 and CDR2 (germline): MNHNS, SASEGT. The CDR3 length is 17 residues. The CDR3 sequence is CASSVTSGTGASYEQYF. As DNA, the CDR3 is TGTGCCAGCAGTGTCACATCCGGGACAGGGGCTTCCTACGAGCAGTACTTC.

V usage is TRBV12-5 and J usage is TRBJ1-1; 7 nucleotides agree with TRBD1. CDR1 is LGHNT, CDR2 FRNRAP, per germline. This CDR3 contains 13 residues. With 1 base clipped from V and 6 bases from J, the junction kept 2 bases outside the gene matches. CDR3 sequence reads: CASGLDRGAEAFF. The CDR3 coding sequence is TGTGCTAGTGGTTTGGACAGGGGTGCTGAAGCTTTCTTT.

The chain recombines TRBV9 with TRBJ2-3; 9 positions match TRBD2. The ends lost 4 bases at V and 4 bases at J; junction bases unmatched: 7. Germline V lookup: CDR1 SGDLS, CDR2 YYNGEE. The CDR3 loop spans 15 amino acids. CDR3 protein: CASSLAGTEADTQYF. DNA of the CDR3: TGTGCCAGCAGCCTAGCGGGGACAGAAGCAGATACGCAGTATTTT.

This clone was seen a few times. The genes are TRBV2 and TRBJ1-1, with D perhaps TRBD1 (5 bases). V dropped 4 bases and J dropped 0 bases, with 9 bases sitting between them. CDR3 length equals 14 residues. The germline gives CDR1 SNHLY, CDR2 FYNNEI. The chain's CDR3 is CASSVGRLNTEAFF. Here the CDR3 DNA reads TGTGCCAGCAGTGTGGGGCGGTTGAACACTGAAGCTTTCTTT.

This clone was counted only a few times. This chain links TRBV6-6 with TRBJ1-2; maybe TRBD1 (5 bases). The length of the CDR3 is 15 residues. V was clipped by 6 bases and J by 5 bases, with 19 bases between them. Germline CDR1 is MNHNY and CDR2 is SVGAGI (reference sequence). The CDR3 region is CASRPRSGNGYGYTF. The CDR3 DNA is TGTGCCAGCAGGCCGAGATCAGGGAATGGATATGGCTACACCTTC.